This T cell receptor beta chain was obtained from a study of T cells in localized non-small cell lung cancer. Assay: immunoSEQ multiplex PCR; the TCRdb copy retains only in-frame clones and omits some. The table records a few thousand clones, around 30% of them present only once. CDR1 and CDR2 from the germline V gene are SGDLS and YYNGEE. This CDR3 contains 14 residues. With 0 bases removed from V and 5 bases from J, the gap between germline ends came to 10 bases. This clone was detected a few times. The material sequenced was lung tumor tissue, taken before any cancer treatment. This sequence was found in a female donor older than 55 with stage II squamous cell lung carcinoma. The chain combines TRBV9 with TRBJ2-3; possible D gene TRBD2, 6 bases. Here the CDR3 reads CASSVGGAVDTQYF. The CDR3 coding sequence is TGTGCCAGCAGCGTAGGCGGGGCGGTAGATACGCAGTATTTT.